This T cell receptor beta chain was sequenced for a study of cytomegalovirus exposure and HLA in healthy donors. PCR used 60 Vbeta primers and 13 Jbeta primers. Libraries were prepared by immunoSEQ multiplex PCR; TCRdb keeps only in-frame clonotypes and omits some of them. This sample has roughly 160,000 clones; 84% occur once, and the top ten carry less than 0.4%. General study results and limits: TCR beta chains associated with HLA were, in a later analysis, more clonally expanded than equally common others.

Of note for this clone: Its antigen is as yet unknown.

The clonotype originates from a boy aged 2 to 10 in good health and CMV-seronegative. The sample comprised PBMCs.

CDR3 in amino acids: CASSLLDNEQFF. In nucleotides, the CDR3 is TGTGCCAGCAGTCTACTCGACAATGAGCAGTTCTTC. This chain links TRBV28 with TRBJ2-1; D unresolved. This CDR3 has 12 amino acids. Germline CDR1 reads MDHEN; CDR2 reads SYDVKM. Between the trimmed V and J ends, which lost 5 bases and 5 bases, there was a span of 7 bases.